The 7 T cell receptor beta chains given below trace back to one sample, sequenced in a study of Graves' ophthalmopathy and Graves' hyperthyroidism. Amplifying from RNA transcripts, the study obtained TCR beta CDR3 regions. The authors performed first-round RT-PCR with HTBI primers and then a second-round multiplex PCR. TCRdb called the multiplex PCR reads again in MiXCR, with one record for every CDR3 protein. The sample includes hundreds of thousands of distinct CDR3 sequences, roughly 41% of them seen just once. Sequencing was performed on peripheral blood. These receptor sequences come from an adult man with Graves' ophthalmopathy.

The table lists this clonotype with many counts. The chain carries TRBV7-9 and TRBJ1-3; D is perhaps TRBD1 (5 bases). Trimming took off 7 bases at V and 0 bases at J, with 16 bases between the two ends. This CDR3 is 16 amino acids long. Looked up from germline, CDR1 is SEHNR and CDR2 is FQNEAQ (reference sequence). The CDR3 region is CASTLRGDHSGNTIYF. CDR3 nucleotide sequence: TGTGCCAGCACCCTTAGGGGAGATCACTCTGGAAACACCATATATTTT.

This clonotype was recorded at least ten times. The chain carries TRBV27 and TRBJ1-5; no reliable D call. The CDR3 covers 14 residues. Trimming pared 3 bases from V and 1 base from J, leaving 7 bases between. CDR1 is MNHEY and CDR2 is SMNVEV in the germline V gene (reference sequence). The CDR3 DNA follows: TGTGCCAGCAGTTTGAACGGAAGCAATCAGCCCCAGCATTTT. It codes for CASSLNGSNQPQHF.

Of note for this clonotype: The junction shows a germline mismatch at one end, possibly a read error. V is TRBV12-3 or TRBV12-4 and J is TRBJ2-6, with D possibly TRBD1 on 6 matching bases. CDR3 length: 12 amino acids. CDR3 in DNA: TGTGCCAGCACCCTAGGGGGCAACGTCCTGACTTTC. Amino acids: CASTLGGNVLTF.

About this clonotype: Possible read error: a much larger clone is one base away. This likely comes from a read error, as the CDR3 has no conserved phenylalanine or tryptophan at its end. V usage is TRBV5-6 and J usage is TRBJ2-5, with a tentative D call TRBD2 (5 bases). Trimming left V 4 bases short and J 3 bases short, with 13 bases between. The CDR3 is 14 amino acids. Germline CDR1 and CDR2: SGHDT and YYEEEE. The CDR3 region is CASSPGMSEETQYL. The CDR3 coding sequence is TGTGCCAGCAGCCCGGGGATGAGCGAAGAGACCCAGTACCTC.

The rearrangement links TRBV19 to TRBJ1-5, with D uncertain. Germline values: CDR1 LNHDA, CDR2 SQIVND (reference sequence). V was trimmed by 5 bases and J by 3 bases, leaving 11 bases between them. The CDR3 has 14 residues. This CDR3 is CASSWRSPNQPQHF. The CDR3 region has the DNA TGTGCCAGTAGTTGGAGGTCCCCCAATCAGCCCCAGCATTTT.

With respect to this clonotype: A much larger clone sits a single nucleotide away, making a read error possible. The CDR3 ends on some other residue instead of the conserved phenylalanine or tryptophan, so this is likely a read error. V and J are TRBV7-8 and TRBJ2-7; 7 positions match TRBD2. V was clipped by 5 bases and J by 3 bases; unmatched bases: 7. The CDR3 consists of 14 residues. Germline CDR1 SGHVS, CDR2 FQNEAQ. The DNA for the CDR3 is TGTGCCAGCAGCCCAGCTGGGGGGGGCTACGAGCAGTACTGC. Protein: CASSPAGGGYEQYC.

This clonotype was seen ten or more times. The chain has TRBV20-1 and TRBJ1-5, with D possibly matching TRBD1 (5 bases). The ends were cut back, 4 bases at V and 7 bases at J, with 14 bases in the middle. This CDR3 comprises 13 residues. Germline CDR1 is DFQATT and CDR2 is SNEGSKA (reference sequence). DNA for the CDR3: TGCAGTGCTATAACCAGGGCAGGACAGCCCCAGCATTTT. It codes for CSAITRAGQPQHF.